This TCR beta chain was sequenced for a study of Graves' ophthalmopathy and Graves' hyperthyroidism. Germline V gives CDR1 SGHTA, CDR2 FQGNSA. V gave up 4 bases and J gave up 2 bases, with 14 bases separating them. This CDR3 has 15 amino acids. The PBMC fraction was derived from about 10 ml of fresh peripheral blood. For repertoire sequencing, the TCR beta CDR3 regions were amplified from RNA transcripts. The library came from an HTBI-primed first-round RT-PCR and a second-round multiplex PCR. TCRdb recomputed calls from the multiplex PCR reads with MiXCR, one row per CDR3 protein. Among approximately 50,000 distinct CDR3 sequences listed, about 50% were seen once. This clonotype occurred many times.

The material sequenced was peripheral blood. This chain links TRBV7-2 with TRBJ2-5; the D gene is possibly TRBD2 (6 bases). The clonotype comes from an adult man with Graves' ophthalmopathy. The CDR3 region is CASSWASGEQETQYF. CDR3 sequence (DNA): TGTGCCAGCAGCTGGGCCTCGGGGGAACAAGAGACCCAGTACTTC.